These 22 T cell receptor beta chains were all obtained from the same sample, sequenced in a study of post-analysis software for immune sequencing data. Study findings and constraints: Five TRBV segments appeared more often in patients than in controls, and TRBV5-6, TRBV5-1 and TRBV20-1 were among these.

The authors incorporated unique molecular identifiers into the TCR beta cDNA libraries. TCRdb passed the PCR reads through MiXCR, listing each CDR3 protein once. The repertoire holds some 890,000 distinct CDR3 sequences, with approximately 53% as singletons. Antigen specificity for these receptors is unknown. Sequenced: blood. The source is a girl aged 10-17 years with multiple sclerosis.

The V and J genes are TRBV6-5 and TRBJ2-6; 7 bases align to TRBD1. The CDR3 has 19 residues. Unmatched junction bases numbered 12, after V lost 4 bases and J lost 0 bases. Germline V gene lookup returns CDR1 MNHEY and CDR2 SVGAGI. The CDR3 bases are TGTGCCAGCAGTTTAGGGACAGCGCTATCCCTCTCTGGGGCCAACGTCCTGACTTTC. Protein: CASSLGTALSLSGANVLTF.

CDR3 nucleotide sequence: TGCAGCGGAACCACAGCTGAAGCTTTCTTT. Its translation is CSGTTAEAFF. This chain uses TRBV29-1 with TRBJ1-1; the D is unclear. V was shortened by 7 bases and J by 6 bases, with 9 bases between the two germline ends. The CDR3 extends over 10 amino acids. The V gene's germline CDR1 is SQVTM and CDR2 ANQGSEA.

CDR3 protein: CASSFMAGAGNEQYF. The CDR3 region has the DNA TGTGCCAGCAGTTTTATGGCGGGAGCGGGGAACGAGCAGTACTTC. V is TRBV28 and J is TRBJ2-7; 7 positions agree with TRBD2. V was clipped by 3 bases and J by 5 bases; unmatched bases: 10. Germline assignment: CDR1 MDHEN and CDR2 SYDVKM. This CDR3 spans 15 amino acids.

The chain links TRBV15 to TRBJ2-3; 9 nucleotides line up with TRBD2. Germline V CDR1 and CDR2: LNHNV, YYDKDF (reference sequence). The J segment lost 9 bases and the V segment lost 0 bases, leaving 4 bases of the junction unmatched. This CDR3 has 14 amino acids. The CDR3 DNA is TGTGCCACCAGCAGAGATATAGCGGGGGAAACGCAGTATTTT. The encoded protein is CATSRDIAGETQYF.

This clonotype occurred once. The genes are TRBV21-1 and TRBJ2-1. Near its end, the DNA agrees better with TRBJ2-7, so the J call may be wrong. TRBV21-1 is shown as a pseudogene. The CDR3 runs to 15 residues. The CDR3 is CASSSIPRQRYEQYF. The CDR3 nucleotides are TGTGCCAGCAGCTCAATACCCAGGCAGAGATACGAGCAGTACTTC.

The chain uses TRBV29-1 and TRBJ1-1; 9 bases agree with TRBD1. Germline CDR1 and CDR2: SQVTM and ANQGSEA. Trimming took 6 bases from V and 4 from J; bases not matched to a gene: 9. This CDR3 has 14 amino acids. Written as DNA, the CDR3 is TGCAGCGTCGCTATAGACAGGGGGACCACTGAAGCTTTCTTT. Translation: CSVAIDRGTTEAFF.

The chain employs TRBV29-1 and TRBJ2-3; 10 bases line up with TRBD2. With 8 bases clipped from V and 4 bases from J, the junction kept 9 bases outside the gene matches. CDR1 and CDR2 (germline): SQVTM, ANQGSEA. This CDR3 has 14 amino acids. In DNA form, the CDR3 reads TGCAGCACGGCTAGCGGGAGAGGCCCAGATACGCAGTATTTT. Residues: CSTASGRGPDTQYF.

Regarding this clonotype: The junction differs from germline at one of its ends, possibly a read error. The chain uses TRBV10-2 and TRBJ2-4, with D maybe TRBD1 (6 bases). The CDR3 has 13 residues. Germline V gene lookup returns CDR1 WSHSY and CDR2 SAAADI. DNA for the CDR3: TGCGCCATCCGGGACATGGACAAAAACATTCGGTACTTC. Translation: CAIRDMDKNIRYF.

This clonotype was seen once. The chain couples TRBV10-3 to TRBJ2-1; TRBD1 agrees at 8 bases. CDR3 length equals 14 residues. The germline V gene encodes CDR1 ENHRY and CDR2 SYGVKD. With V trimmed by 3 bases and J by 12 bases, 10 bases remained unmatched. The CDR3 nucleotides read TGTGCCATCAGTGATGGGGCAGGGGGCGTTGGGCAGTTCTTC. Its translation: CAISDGAGGVGQFF.

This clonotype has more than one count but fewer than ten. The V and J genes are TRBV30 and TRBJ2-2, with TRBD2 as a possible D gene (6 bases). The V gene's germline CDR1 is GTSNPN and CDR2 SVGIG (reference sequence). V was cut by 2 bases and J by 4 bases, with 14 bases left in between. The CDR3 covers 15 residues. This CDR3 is CAWSRRGLPTGELFF. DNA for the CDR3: TGTGCCTGGAGTAGGAGGGGACTTCCCACCGGGGAGCTGTTTTTT.

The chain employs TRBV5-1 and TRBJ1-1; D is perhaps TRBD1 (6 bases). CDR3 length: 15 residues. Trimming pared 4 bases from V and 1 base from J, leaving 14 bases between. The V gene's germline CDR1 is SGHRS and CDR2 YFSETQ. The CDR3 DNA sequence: TGCGCCAGCAGCCCTGAGGTGACAGGGAACACTGAAGCTTTCTTT. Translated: CASSPEVTGNTEAFF.

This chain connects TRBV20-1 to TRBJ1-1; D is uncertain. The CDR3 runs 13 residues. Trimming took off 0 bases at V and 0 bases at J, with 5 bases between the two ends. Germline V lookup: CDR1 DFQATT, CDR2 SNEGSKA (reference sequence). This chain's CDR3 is CSARDLLNTEAFF. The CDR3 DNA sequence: TGCAGTGCTAGAGATCTCCTGAACACTGAAGCTTTCTTT.

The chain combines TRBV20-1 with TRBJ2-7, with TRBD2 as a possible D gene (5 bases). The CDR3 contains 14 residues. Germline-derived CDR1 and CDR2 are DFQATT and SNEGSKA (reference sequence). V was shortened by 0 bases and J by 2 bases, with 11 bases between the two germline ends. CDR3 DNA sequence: TGCAGTGCTAGAGAGGGAGCCGGACCCTACGAGCAGTACTTC. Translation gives CSAREGAGPYEQYF.

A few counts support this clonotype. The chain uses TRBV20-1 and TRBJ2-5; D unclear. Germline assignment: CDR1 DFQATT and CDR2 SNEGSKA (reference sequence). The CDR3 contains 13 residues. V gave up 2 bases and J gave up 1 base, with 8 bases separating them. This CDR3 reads CSARMDFQETQYF. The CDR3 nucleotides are TGCAGTGCTAGAATGGATTTCCAAGAGACCCAGTACTTC.

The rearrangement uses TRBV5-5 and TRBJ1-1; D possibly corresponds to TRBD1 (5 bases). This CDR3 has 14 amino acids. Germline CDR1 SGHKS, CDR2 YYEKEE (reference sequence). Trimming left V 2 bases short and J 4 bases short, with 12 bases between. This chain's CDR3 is CASSFKGGGTEAFF. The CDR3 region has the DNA TGTGCCAGCAGCTTCAAGGGCGGGGGCACTGAAGCTTTCTTT.

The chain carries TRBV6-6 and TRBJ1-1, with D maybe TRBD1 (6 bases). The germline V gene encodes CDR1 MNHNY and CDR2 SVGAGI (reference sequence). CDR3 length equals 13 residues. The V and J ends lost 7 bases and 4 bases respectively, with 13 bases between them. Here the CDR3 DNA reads TGTGCCAGCAAGGGGACAATTGGCACTGAAGCTTTCTTT. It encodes CASKGTIGTEAFF.

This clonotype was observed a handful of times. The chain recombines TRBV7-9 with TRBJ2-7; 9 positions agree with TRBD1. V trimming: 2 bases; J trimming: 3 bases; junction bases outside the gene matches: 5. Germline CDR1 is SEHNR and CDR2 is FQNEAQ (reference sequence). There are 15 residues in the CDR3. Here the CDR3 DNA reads TGTGCCAGCAGCTTAACCCGACAGGGGGGCTACGAGCAGTACTTC. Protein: CASSLTRQGGYEQYF.

CDR3 sequence reads: CASSEHSSGRRYF. DNA for the CDR3: TGCGCCAGCAGTGAGCACTCTAGCGGGAGGCGGTACTTC. The chain is built from TRBV10-2 and TRBJ2-5; TRBD2 aligns across 11 bases. The V segment lost 2 bases and the J segment 13 bases; nucleotides outside the gene matches: 6. Germline V lookup: CDR1 WSHSY, CDR2 SAAADI. CDR3 size: 13 residues.

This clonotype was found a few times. Here the CDR3 reads CASSSVPSGGETQYF. Here the CDR3 DNA reads TGTGCCAGCAGTTCGGTCCCTAGCGGGGGTGAGACCCAGTACTTC. This chain uses TRBV6-6 with TRBJ2-5; 10 bases align to TRBD2. Trimming removed 4 bases from V and 5 bases from J; junction bases left unmatched: 7. Germline V gives CDR1 MNHNY, CDR2 SVGAGI (reference sequence). This CDR3 has 15 residues.

In nucleotides, the CDR3 is TGCAGTGCTAGAAACCCGGTAGCTACAGATACGCAGTATTTT. Amino acid sequence: CSARNPVATDTQYF. The rearrangement joins TRBV20-1 to TRBJ2-3; D is unresolved. The CDR3 sequence is 14 residues long. Germline V CDR1 and CDR2: DFQATT, SNEGSKA (reference sequence). V lost 2 bases and J 3 bases, leaving 12 bases between the germline ends.

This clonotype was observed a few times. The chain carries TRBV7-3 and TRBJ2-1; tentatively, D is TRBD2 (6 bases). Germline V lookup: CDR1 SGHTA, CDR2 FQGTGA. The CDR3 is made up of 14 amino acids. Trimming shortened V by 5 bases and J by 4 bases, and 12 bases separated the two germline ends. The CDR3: CASSPYGLYNEQFF. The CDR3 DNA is TGTGCCAGCAGCCCATACGGACTATACAATGAGCAGTTCTTC.

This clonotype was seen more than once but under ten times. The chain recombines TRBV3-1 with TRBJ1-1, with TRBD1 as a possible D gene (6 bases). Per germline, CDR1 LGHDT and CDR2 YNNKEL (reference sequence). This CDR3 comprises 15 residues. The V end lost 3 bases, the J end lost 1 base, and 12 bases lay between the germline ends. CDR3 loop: CASSQAWGRNTEAFF. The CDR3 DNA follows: TGTGCCAGCAGCCAGGCGTGGGGGCGGAACACTGAAGCTTTCTTT.